Below are 25 T cell receptor beta chains sequenced from a single sample in a study of glioma-infiltrating T cells. The iRepertoire nested amplicon-rescue multiplex PCR amplified TCR alpha and beta CDR3s from RNA. MiXCR was run by TCRdb on the multiplex PCR reads, yielding one entry per CDR3 protein. The table lists about 200,000 distinct CDR3 sequences, over 30% of them singletons, with around 21% in the top ten. The source material was glioma tissue, nonneoplastic brain tissue, or PBMCs (not recorded which). The source of these receptors is a human donor with low-grade glioma or glioblastoma, undergoing nonglioma brain surgery, or in good health (not recorded which).

V is TRBV27 and J is TRBJ2-3; 10 positions match TRBD1. J was trimmed by 3 bases and V by 6 bases; bases with no gene match: 9. The CDR3 contains 16 residues. Germline V gives CDR1 MNHEY, CDR2 SMNVEV (reference sequence). The CDR3 reads CASSVGQGESTDTQYF. For the CDR3, the DNA is TGTGCCAGCAGCGTCGGACAGGGGGAAAGTACAGATACGCAGTATTTT.

The rearrangement joins TRBV29-1 to TRBJ2-3; 12 positions agree with TRBD1. The CDR3 consists of 16 residues. The trim removed 5 bases at V and 2 bases at J, leaving 8 bases unmatched. Germline V CDR1 and CDR2: SQVTM, ANQGSEA. The CDR3 DNA reads TGCAGCGTTACTAAAGGGACAGGGGGCCTCACAGATACGCAGTATTTT. Translating it yields CSVTKGTGGLTDTQYF.

This clonotype was seen at least ten times. V and J are TRBV7-3 and TRBJ1-1; TRBD1 agrees at 8 bases. J gave up 2 bases and V 5 bases, and 7 bases lay outside the gene matches. The CDR3 has 15 amino acids. Germline CDR1 is SGHTA and CDR2 is FQGTGA. In DNA, the CDR3 is TGTGCCAGCAGCAAGACAGGGGTACTTAACACTGAAGCTTTCTTT. Translating it yields CASSKTGVLNTEAFF.

As to this clonotype: Its ends do not fully match the called genes, so a read error is possible. The chain links TRBV11-2 to TRBJ2-7; D possibly matches TRBD1 or TRBD2 (5 bases each). The CDR3 has 17 amino acids. Germline V CDR1 and CDR2: SGHAT, FQNNGV. In nucleotides, the CDR3 is TGTGCCAACAGCACTCCGAGGGGTAGCTTTAGCACCTACGAGCAGTACTTC. The encoded protein is CANSTPRGSFSTYEQYF.

In this sample, this clonotype turned up many times. The rearrangement links TRBV19 to TRBJ1-1, with TRBD1 identical over 8 bases. Germline lookup yields CDR1 LNHDA and CDR2 SQIVND (reference sequence). V trimming: 5 bases; J trimming: 1 base; junction bases outside the gene matches: 3. This CDR3 is 14 amino acids long. The DNA of the CDR3 is TGTGCCAGTAGTGAGGACAGGGCGAACACTGAAGCTTTCTTT. Translating it yields CASSEDRANTEAFF.

About this clonotype itself: Possible read error: a much larger clone is one base away. The chain carries TRBV6-2 or TRBV6-3 and TRBJ2-7, with D tentatively TRBD1 (5 bases). The germline gives CDR1 MNHEY, CDR2 SVGEGT. This CDR3 region has 14 residues. The CDR3 DNA reads TGTGCCAGCAGGGGGCCATTAGTGGCCAACGAGCAGCACTTC. Translating it yields CASRGPLVANEQHF.

As regards this clonotype: A much larger clonotype is one base distant, so this may be a read error. The chain is built from TRBV10-3 and TRBJ1-1; D ambiguous. This CDR3 is 17 amino acids long. CDR1 and CDR2 (germline): ENHRY, SYGVKD. The CDR3 protein is CAVSDPGSTAMNTEAFF. Written as DNA, the CDR3 is TGTGCCGTCAGTGATCCCGGGTCCACCGCTATGAACACTGAAGCTTTCTTT.

The J gene is TRBJ2-5, the V gene TRBV6-8, with D possibly matching TRBD2 (5 bases). The germline V and J ends were trimmed by 7 bases and 1 base, with 13 bases remaining between them. CDR3 length: 14 residues. CDR1 and CDR2 (germline): MNHGY, SAAAGT. CDR3 region: CASNLGLLQETQYF. In DNA, the CDR3 is TGTGCCAGCAATCTTGGACTGCTCCAAGAGACCCAGTACTTC.

This clonotype was picked up many times. This sequence joins TRBV7-2 and TRBJ2-1; 9 bases map to TRBD2. V lost 5 bases, J lost 6 bases, and 11 bases stayed unmatched. Germline-derived CDR1 and CDR2 are SGHTA and FQGNSA. CDR3 size: 16 residues. The CDR3 DNA reads TGTGCCAGCAGCCCTGGAGGGAGCGGGGGGATCAATGAGCAGTTCTTC. Residues: CASSPGGSGGINEQFF.

This clonotype has a handful of counts. The chain recombines TRBV5-6 with TRBJ1-2; 8 nucleotides agree with TRBD1. The CDR3 is 15 residues long. J lost 7 bases, V lost 2 bases, and 10 bases had no gene match. CDR1 is SGHDT, CDR2 YYEEEE, per germline. CDR3 DNA sequence: TGTGCCAGCAGCTTAATTCAGGGGGCTGGGGGTGGCTACACCTTC. This codes for CASSLIQGAGGGYTF. Full variable domain (outside the CDR3, taken from reference TRBV5-6 and TRBJ1-2): DAGVTQSPTHLIKTRGQQVTLRCSPKSGHDTVSWYQQALGQGPQFIFQYYEEEERQRGNFPDRFSGHQFPNYSSELNVNALLLGDSALYLCASSLIQGAGGGYTFGSGTRLTVV.

This clonotype was observed at least ten times. The chain combines TRBV27 with TRBJ1-5; 9 bases align to TRBD1. The junction had 8 bases not matched to a gene; V was cut back by 5 bases and J by 3 bases. The germline gives CDR1 MNHEY, CDR2 SMNVEV (reference sequence). The length of the CDR3 is 16 residues. This CDR3 is CASSTWTGANNQPQHF. The CDR3 region has the DNA TGTGCCAGCAGTACCTGGACAGGGGCGAACAATCAGCCCCAGCATTTT.

On this clonotype: Since the CDR3 does not end with the conserved phenylalanine or tryptophan, this likely comes from a read error. The chain is built from TRBV28 and TRBJ1-2; D uncertain. This CDR3 comprises 11 residues. The V gene's germline CDR1 is MDHEN and CDR2 SYDVKM. As DNA, the CDR3 is TGTGTCAGCAGCCGTGCCGGGATCTACACCCTC. Encoded protein: CVSSRAGIYTL.

Ten or more counts support this clonotype. The chain's CDR3 is CSARTGIQETQYF. Written as DNA, the CDR3 is TGCAGTGCTAGGACAGGGATCCAAGAGACCCAGTACTTC. The V gene is TRBV20-1, the J gene TRBJ2-5; 7 bases line up with TRBD1. J was trimmed by 1 base and V by 3 bases; bases with no gene match: 2. The CDR3 is 13 amino acids. The V gene's germline CDR1 is DFQATT and CDR2 SNEGSKA (reference sequence).

A note on this clonotype: This sequence may be a read error, since a much larger clone differs from it by one base. This chain uses TRBV5-1 with TRBJ2-5; 7 positions agree with TRBD2. This CDR3 is built from 16 residues. CDR1 is SGHRS, CDR2 YFSETQ, per germline. V dropped 0 bases and J dropped 1; count of bases not matched to a gene: 6. CDR3 amino acids: CASSLETASGQETQYF. CDR3 nucleotides: TGCGCCAGCAGCTTGGAAACGGCTAGCGGCCAAGAGACCCAGTACTTC. Full variable domain (rest looked up from reference TRBV5-1 and TRBJ2-5): KAGVTQTPRYLIKTRGQQVTLSCSPISGHRSVSWYQQTPGQGLQFLFEYFSETQRNKGNFPGRFSGRQFSNSRSEMNVSTLELGDSALYLCASSLETASGQETQYFGPGTRLLVL.

Turning to this clonotype: A much larger clone is a single base away; this may be a read error. J is TRBJ2-3 and V is TRBV3-1, with D maybe TRBD1 (5 bases). The CDR3 length is 14 residues. CDR1 is LGHDT, CDR2 YNNKEL, per germline (reference sequence). In DNA form, the CDR3 reads TGTGCCAGCAGCTTACGGACACGCGCAGATACGAAGTATTTT. Translated: CASSLRTRADTKYF.

This clonotype was seen ten or more times. The V call is TRBV19, the J call TRBJ2-7; D uncertain. Trimming left V 5 bases short and J 0 bases short, with 11 bases between. This CDR3 spans 14 amino acids. From germline, CDR1 is LNHDA and CDR2 SQIVND (reference sequence). The CDR3 DNA reads TGTGCCAGTAGTGTAGCTTGGGGCTCCTACGAGCAGTACTTC. Protein: CASSVAWGSYEQYF. Drawing the rest from reference TRBV19 and TRBJ2-7, the complete variable domain is DGGITQSPKYLFRKEGQNVTLSCEQNLNHDAMYWYRQDPGQGLRLIYYSQIVNDFQKGDIAEGYSVSREKKESFPLTVTSAQKNPTAFYLCASSVAWGSYEQYFGPGTRLTVT.

On this clonotype: The conserved closing phenylalanine or tryptophan is absent in this CDR3, likely reflecting a read error. The DNA is omitted, as the CDR3 cannot be located on it reliably, and the CDR3 follows TCRdb's listing. V usage is TRBV6-6 and J usage is TRBJ1-2; TRBD1 was called by the table and not checked on the DNA. The CDR3 is 13 residues long, counting both termini. Per the germline V gene, CDR1 is MNHNY and CDR2 is SVGAGI (reference sequence). CDR3 region: CASSRDAYYGYNL.

This clonotype was detected many times. The gene calls are TRBV19 and TRBJ2-1; 7 nucleotides align to TRBD1. Germline CDR1 and CDR2: LNHDA and SQIVND (reference sequence). This CDR3 is 13 amino acids long. Losses at the gene ends were 5 bases for V and 11 bases for J; bases not matched to a gene: 9. In nucleotides, the CDR3 is TGTGCCAGTAGTCCAACCGGGACAGTGAAGCAGTTCTTC. Protein sequence: CASSPTGTVKQFF.

This clonotype was seen many times. The chain recombines TRBV7-2 with TRBJ2-7, with D possibly matching TRBD2 (6 bases). Germline V gene lookup returns CDR1 SGHTA and CDR2 FQGNSA. The V and J ends lost 5 bases and 2 bases respectively, with 13 bases between them. The CDR3 totals 14 residues. CDR3 DNA sequence: TGTGCCAGCAGCGGTAGCGGAGGACCCTACGAGCAGTACTTC. Translation gives CASSGSGGPYEQYF.

For this clonotype: It may be a read error: a sequence one base away is much more abundant. The chain is built from TRBV2 and TRBJ2-5, with D possibly matching TRBD1 (5 bases). CDR3 length equals 13 residues. Germline V gives CDR1 SNHLY, CDR2 FYNNEI. The V end was cut by 4 bases, the J end by 1 base, with 7 bases between. The chain's CDR3 is CASSGTSQETQYF. The CDR3 bases are TGTGCCAGCAGTGGGACAAGCCAAGAGACCCAGTACTTC. The full variable domain, with the rest looked up from reference TRBV2 and TRBJ2-5, is EPEVTQTPSHQVTQMGQEVILRCVPISNHLYFYWYRQILGQKVEFLVSFYNNEISEKSEIFDDQFSVERPDGSNFTLKIRSTKLEDSAMYFCASSGTSQETQYFGPGTRLLVL.

This chain connects TRBV9 to TRBJ2-5; 8 nucleotides line up with TRBD2. Looked up from germline, CDR1 is SGDLS and CDR2 is YYNGEE. This CDR3 comprises 16 residues. J was trimmed by 5 bases and V by 4 bases; bases with no gene match: 13. The CDR3 loop is CASSTPGGTQRETQYF. CDR3 in DNA: TGTGCCAGCAGCACCCCGGGAGGGACCCAGAGGGAGACCCAGTACTTC.

This clonotype has ten or more counts. This chain connects TRBV7-2 to TRBJ1-1; 10 bases fit TRBD1. Per the germline V gene, CDR1 is SGHTA and CDR2 is FQGNSA. The ends lost 2 bases at V and 6 bases at J; junction bases unmatched: 6. The CDR3 contains 15 residues. This CDR3 reads CASSLQTGGLSEAFF. The DNA for the CDR3 is TGTGCCAGCAGCTTACAGACAGGGGGCTTGTCTGAAGCTTTCTTT.

The sample holds one count of this clonotype. This chain joins TRBV4-1 and TRBJ2-7, with D uncertain. V dropped 1 base and J dropped 0 bases, with 10 bases sitting between them. Per germline, CDR1 MGHRA and CDR2 YSYEKL. The CDR3 has 15 amino acids. The CDR3 sequence: CASSQAPKASYEQYF. DNA of the CDR3: TGCGCCAGCAGCCAAGCGCCGAAGGCCTCCTACGAGCAGTACTTC.

In the case of this clonotype: The germline gene is not matched at one end of the junction; a read error may be the cause. This rearrangement joins TRBV12-3 or TRBV12-4 to TRBJ2-7; D call uncertain. This CDR3 has 14 residues. This CDR3 reads CASSPGRSSHEQYF. In nucleotides, the CDR3 is TGTGCCAGCAGTCCCGGACGGTCCTCCCACGAGCAGTACTTC.

On this clonotype: A junction boundary mismatches the germline segment, possibly from a read error. This sequence joins TRBV19 and TRBJ2-7; TRBD2 is a possible D gene (6 bases). Germline CDR1 and CDR2: LNHDA and SQIVND (reference sequence). The CDR3 sequence is 14 residues long. CDR3 DNA: TGTGCCAGTAGTATAGCAGCGGGCTCCAACGAGCAGTACTTC. The encoded protein is CASSIAAGSNEQYF.